The 10 T cell receptor beta chains given below trace back to one sample, sequenced in a study of cytomegalovirus exposure and HLA in healthy donors. PCR was performed using 60 Vbeta and 13 Jbeta primers. Using immunoSEQ multiplex PCR, the repertoire was profiled, and TCRdb retains in-frame clones only, with some absent. The sample gives about 140,000 clones, roughly 83% of which show up once; approximately 3% is in the top ten. Sample: PBMCs. The receptors were gathered from a female donor in good health and CMV-seronegative.

The rearrangement links TRBV5-1 to TRBJ1-1, with D uncertain. Trimming removed 4 bases at V and 4 bases at J, with 14 bases between. This CDR3 region has 14 residues. Germline V gives CDR1 SGHRS, CDR2 YFSETQ. CDR3 protein: CASSPHEGSTEAFF. The CDR3 DNA sequence: TGCGCCAGCAGCCCCCATGAAGGGAGCACTGAAGCTTTCTTT.

The chain employs TRBV29-1 and TRBJ1-3; D unresolved. The CDR3 runs 12 residues. Deletions cut 4 bases from V and 3 bases from J, with 7 bases between. Germline V gives CDR1 SQVTM, CDR2 ANQGSEA. CDR3 in amino acids: CSVGVFGNTIYF. The CDR3 DNA reads TGCAGCGTTGGAGTCTTTGGAAACACCATATATTTT.

V and J are TRBV5-1 and TRBJ2-2, with 11 bases identical to TRBD1. Trimming removed 7 bases from V and 10 bases from J; junction bases left unmatched: 12. Germline V gene lookup returns CDR1 SGHRS and CDR2 YFSETQ. CDR3 length equals 15 residues. Written as DNA, the CDR3 is TGCGCCAGCGCAACCGGGACAGGGGGATTTAAGGAGCTGTTTTTT. This translates into CASATGTGGFKELFF.

The chain combines TRBV25-1 with TRBJ2-7, with D possibly matching TRBD1 (6 bases). The CDR3 totals 13 residues. Germline loops: CDR1 MGHDK, CDR2 SYGVNS. Trimming shortened V by 4 bases and J by 4 bases, and 11 bases separated the two germline ends. In nucleotides, the CDR3 is TGTGCCAGCAGTGCGAACAGGGTATACGAGCAGTACTTC. Amino acid sequence: CASSANRVYEQYF.

This clone was picked up one time. J is TRBJ1-1 and V is TRBV7-2; 9 nucleotides agree with TRBD1. The trim removed 1 base at V and 0 bases at J, leaving 9 bases unmatched. The CDR3 runs 18 residues. The germline CDR1 and CDR2 sequences are SGHTA and FQGNSA. The CDR3 DNA is TGTGCCAGCAGCTTAGTCTGGACAGGGGAACGGATGAACACTGAAGCTTTCTTT. Translated: CASSLVWTGERMNTEAFF. The variable domain in full, with the rest retrieved from reference TRBV7-2 and TRBJ1-1, is GAGVSQSPSNKVTEKGKDVELRCDPISGHTALYWYRQSLGQGLEFLIYFQGNSAPDKSGLPSDRFSAERTGGSVSTLTIQRTQQEDSAVYLCASSLVWTGERMNTEAFFGQGTRLTVV.

V gene TRBV9 combines with J gene TRBJ1-5, with D possibly matching TRBD1 (6 bases). Trimming cost V 4 bases and J 6 bases, with 14 bases left between them. The CDR3 loop spans 14 amino acids. Germline-derived CDR1 and CDR2 are SGDLS and YYNGEE. The CDR3 DNA reads as TGTGCCAGCAGCCCCGCAGGGGCGGGTCAGCCCCAGCATTTT. Its protein product is CASSPAGAGQPQHF.

V is TRBV7-2 and J is TRBJ2-1, with 9 bases that match TRBD2. CDR1 and CDR2 (germline): SGHTA, FQGNSA. This CDR3 spans 20 amino acids. V was pared by 0 bases and J by 6 bases, with 18 bases of the junction left unmatched. The CDR3, as DNA: TGTGCCAGCAGCTTAGCTCCCCCCTGGCGGGAGGGGGTACGAGGCAATGAGCAGTTCTTC. Protein product: CASSLAPPWREGVRGNEQFF.

The genes are TRBV4-1 and TRBJ1-1, with 10 bases lining up with TRBD1. The J segment lost 0 bases and the V segment lost 4 bases, leaving 11 bases of the junction unmatched. Germline V gene lookup returns CDR1 MGHRA and CDR2 YSYEKL. The CDR3 has 18 amino acids. CDR3 nucleotides: TGCGCCAGCAGCCGCAGGGACAGGGGTCCCCCCCTGAACACTGAAGCTTTCTTT. It specifies CASSRRDRGPPLNTEAFF.

J is TRBJ1-6 and V is TRBV4-3; 8 nucleotides agree with TRBD1. Trimming at V came to 1 base and at J to 9 bases, leaving 5 bases not matched to a gene. In germline, CDR1 is LGHNA, CDR2 YSLEER. The CDR3 length is 15 residues. The CDR3 sequence is CASSQVYRGASPLHF. DNA for the CDR3: TGCGCCAGCAGCCAAGTGTACAGGGGGGCTTCACCCCTCCACTTT.

This clone was counted ten times or more. The chain employs TRBV4-3 and TRBJ1-2; TRBD1 aligns across 11 bases. The CDR3 is made up of 18 amino acids. CDR1 is LGHNA, CDR2 YSLEER, per germline. V shed 0 bases and J 6 bases; nucleotides not matched to a gene: 12. This chain's CDR3 is CASSQDWTGGGGLDGYTF. The CDR3, as DNA: TGCGCCAGCAGCCAAGATTGGACAGGGGGCGGCGGTTTGGATGGCTACACCTTC.